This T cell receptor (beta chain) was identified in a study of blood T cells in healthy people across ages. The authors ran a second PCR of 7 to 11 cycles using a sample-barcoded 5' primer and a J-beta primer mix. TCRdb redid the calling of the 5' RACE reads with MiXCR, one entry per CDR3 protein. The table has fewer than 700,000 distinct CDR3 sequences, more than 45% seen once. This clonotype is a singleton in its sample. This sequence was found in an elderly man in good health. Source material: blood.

CDR3 residues: CASSLRDYRNNEQFF. The CDR3 bases are TGCGCCAGCAGCTTGAGGGACTACCGAAACAATGAGCAGTTCTTC. This chain links TRBV5-1 with TRBJ2-1; 7 positions match TRBD2. The junction had 6 bases not matched to a gene; V was cut back by 1 base and J by 5 bases. Germline CDR1 reads SGHRS; CDR2 reads YFSETQ. The CDR3 totals 15 residues.